This entry features one T cell receptor (beta chain) sequence. Its antigen is undetermined. This entry belongs to a study of PD-1 blockade in classical Hodgkin lymphoma. General study points: Lower baseline TCR diversity was reported for newly diagnosed patients than for healthy donors. Factors driving the repertoire differences, possibly disease activity or prior therapy, remain undefined.

Time point denoted: newly diagnosed, previously untreated cHL patient sample. The comparison group had newly diagnosed, previously untreated classical Hodgkin lymphoma. Repertoires were generated with immunoSEQ multiplex PCR, while TCRdb's copy carries only in-frame clones and drops some. Of 70,000 or so clones in the sample, 93% were seen once. The CDR3 is 13 amino acids. CDR1 and CDR2 (germline): MRHNA, SNTAGT. V shed 5 bases, J shed 4 bases, and the junction held 3 bases outside the gene matches. The sequence was obtained from a human donor with classical Hodgkin lymphoma. The specimen sequenced was peripheral blood mononuclear cells (PBMCs). The rearrangement links TRBV6-4 to TRBJ1-2, with TRBD1 matching over 8 bases. This chain's CDR3 is CASSTGTGYGYTF. Here the CDR3 DNA reads TGTGCCAGCAGTACCGGGACAGGCTATGGCTACACCTTC.